A selection of T cell receptor beta chains follows, all from one sample in a study of cytomegalovirus exposure and HLA in healthy donors. TCRdb's table, derived via immunoSEQ multiplex PCR, lists solely in-frame clones and lacks some. In the table there are over 95,000 clones, about 70% of which are singletons. The specimen sequenced was PBMCs. The receptors stem from a human donor in good health. The CDR3 runs from the conserved cysteine through the conserved F or W. A D gene is named only where the DNA matches it firmly.

CDR3aa	d_gene	v_gene	j_gene
CANRPAGVVDTQYF	TRBD2	TRBV28	TRBJ2-3
CASSLASGINQPQHF	NA	TRBV7-2	TRBJ1-5
CASSSGQGANYGYTF	TRBD1	TRBV5-1	TRBJ1-2
CASSEIGGNYGYTF	NA	TRBV18	TRBJ1-2
CSARGTGGANTGELFF	TRBD2	TRBV29-1	TRBJ2-2
CSVQGLPGGELFF	NA	TRBV29-1	TRBJ2-2
CASSFQGGLNTEAFF	TRBD1	TRBV5-1	TRBJ1-1
CAGQSGGSYNEQFF	NA	TRBV5-4	TRBJ2-1
CASSHRTSGSSETQYF	TRBD2	TRBV14	TRBJ2-5
CASSFSGPFSYEQYF	TRBD2	TRBV7-2	TRBJ2-7
CASSLLGTAAYEQYF	NA	TRBV27	TRBJ2-7
CAWSDRGGAFF	NA	TRBV30	TRBJ1-1
CASRNPSGRAFF	NA	TRBV6-5	TRBJ1-1
CGAREGPYEQYF	TRBD2	TRBV29-1	TRBJ2-7
CASSPVQGGGPKNIQYF	NA	TRBV18	TRBJ2-4
CASSNRGLSDEQFF	NA	TRBV19	TRBJ2-1
CASSVDSNSYNEQFF	NA	TRBV7-3	TRBJ2-1
CASSLWEGMGNTIYF	NA	TRBV28	TRBJ1-3
CASSPGPEGYNEQFF	NA	TRBV5-1	TRBJ2-1
CASSPSAVDQAFF	NA	TRBV7-3	TRBJ1-1
CASMIGDSSNEQFF	NA	TRBV19	TRBJ2-1
CAWRDRGQGGQPQHF	TRBD1	TRBV30	TRBJ1-5
CASSQDNLLAKTTDTQYF	TRBD2	TRBV4-2	TRBJ2-3
CASTRSVWYEQYF	NA	TRBV6-1	TRBJ2-7
CASSLTSGKQTQYF	TRBD2	TRBV7-9	TRBJ2-5
CASRNKNPNTEAFF	NA	TRBV6-5	TRBJ1-1
CSVGTVYEQYF	TRBD1	TRBV20-1	TRBJ2-7
CASSPLEGEKLFF	NA	TRBV18	TRBJ1-4
CASRAGGYGYTF	NA	TRBV6-1	TRBJ1-2
CASSFEGRQPQHF	NA	TRBV6-1	TRBJ1-5
CASSLVGQGITEAFF	NA	TRBV5-1	TRBJ1-1
CASSPRLGQNTGELFF	NA	TRBV18	TRBJ2-2
CASSWNPGTGADTQYF	TRBD1	TRBV7-2	TRBJ2-3
CASSQGVGVATDTQYF	NA	TRBV4-2	TRBJ2-3
CAWSVRAGSTDTQYF	NA	TRBV30	TRBJ2-3
CSVTGQNTGELFF	NA	TRBV29-1	TRBJ2-2
CASSESGHSETQYF	NA	TRBV10-1	TRBJ2-5
CASTTLGANYGYTF	NA	TRBV2	TRBJ1-2
CASSLVAGASYEQYF	TRBD2	TRBV7-9	TRBJ2-7
CASSSPPDSTIYF	NA	TRBV28	TRBJ1-3
CASSLSYRDTIYF	NA	TRBV28	TRBJ1-3
CASGSGQGAYGYTF	TRBD1	TRBV12-5	TRBJ1-2
CASSRRLAENYEQYF	TRBD2	TRBV4-1	TRBJ2-7
CASSVGTGRGYTEAFF	TRBD1	TRBV19	TRBJ1-1
CASTSITTVNTEAFF	NA	TRBV19	TRBJ1-1
CASSLLEGSVTLDTQYF	NA	TRBV7-9	TRBJ2-3
CSSSLATGLNYEQYF	TRBD1	TRBV7-9	TRBJ2-7
CASSKGLAGRDEQYF	TRBD2	TRBV5-1	TRBJ2-7
CASSLEQNNEKLFF	NA	TRBV5-8	TRBJ1-4
CASSQLQGAAFF	NA	TRBV23-1	TRBJ1-1
CASSEAIRTDTQYF	NA	TRBV2	TRBJ2-3
CASSSTGYTSYNEQFF	TRBD1	TRBV4-2	TRBJ2-1